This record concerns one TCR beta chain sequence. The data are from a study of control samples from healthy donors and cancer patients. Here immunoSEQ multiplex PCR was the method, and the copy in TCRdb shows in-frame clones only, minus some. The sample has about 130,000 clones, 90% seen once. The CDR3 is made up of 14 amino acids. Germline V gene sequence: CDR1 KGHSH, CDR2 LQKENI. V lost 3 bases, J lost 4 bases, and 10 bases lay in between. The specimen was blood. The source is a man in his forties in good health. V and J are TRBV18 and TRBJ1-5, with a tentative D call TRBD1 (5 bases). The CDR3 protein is CASSPLEGNQPQHF. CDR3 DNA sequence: TGTGCCAGCTCACCGTTGGAGGGGAATCAGCCCCAGCATTTT. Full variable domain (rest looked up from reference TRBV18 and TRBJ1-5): NAGVMQNPRHLVRRRGQEARLRCSPMKGHSHVYWYRQLPEEGLKFMVYLQKENIIDESGMPKERFSAEFPKEGPSILRIQQVVRGDSAAYFCASSPLEGNQPQHFGDGTRLSIL.